Below are 28 T cell receptor beta chains sequenced from a single sample in a study of radiotherapy plus CTLA-4 blockade in lung cancer. Some clones are missing from TCRdb's copy, which holds only in-frame ones; the method was immunoSEQ multiplex PCR. The sample holds some 100,000 clones, just under 80% seen once. The sequencing used peripheral blood, collected from a patient treated with radiotherapy plus ipilimumab. The receptors here all came from a human donor with non-small cell lung cancer who had a partial response to radiotherapy plus ipilimumab.

The chain employs TRBV19 and TRBJ1-1; 7 bases are shared with TRBD1. CDR3 length: 15 residues. The V segment lost 5 bases and the J segment 6 bases; nucleotides outside the gene matches: 12. CDR1 LNHDA and CDR2 SQIVND come from the germline V gene (reference sequence). The CDR3 is CASSAGQRTLAEAFF. The DNA for the CDR3 is TGTGCCAGTAGTGCGGGACAGCGGACGCTCGCTGAAGCTTTCTTT.

This clone was seen only a few times. The chain combines TRBV7-9 with TRBJ1-2; no reliable D call. Germline CDR1 is SEHNR and CDR2 is FQNEAQ (reference sequence). This CDR3 region has 13 residues. The ends were cut back, 0 bases at V and 8 bases at J, with 10 bases in the middle. The CDR3 reads CASSLAEAGGYTF. The CDR3 region has the DNA TGTGCCAGCAGCTTAGCGGAGGCTGGAGGCTACACCTTC.

The chain links TRBV11-3 to TRBJ2-5; 8 nucleotides align to TRBD2. V lost 4 bases, J lost 4 bases, and 11 bases stayed unmatched. From germline, CDR1 is SGHNT and CDR2 YENEEA. This CDR3 is 16 amino acids long. The CDR3 DNA reads TGTGCCAGCAGCTCAGGGGTTGCGGGAGGTTTAGAGACCCAGTACTTC. This translates into CASSSGVAGGLETQYF.

The chain couples TRBV6-5 to TRBJ2-2; 8 bases fit TRBD1. The germline V gene encodes CDR1 MNHEY and CDR2 SVGAGI. This CDR3 has 16 amino acids. The V segment lost 1 base and the J segment 5 bases; nucleotides outside the gene matches: 6. Here the CDR3 DNA reads TGTGCCAGCAGTTACTTGGACAGGGTAAAAACCGGGGAGCTGTTTTTT. It codes for CASSYLDRVKTGELFF.

CDR3 loop: CASRNGGGSNQPQHF. In DNA, the CDR3 is TGTGCCAGCAGAAACGGGGGGGGAAGCAATCAGCCCCAGCATTTT. V is TRBV28 and J is TRBJ1-5, with D possibly being TRBD1 (5 bases). CDR3 length: 15 residues. The ends were cut back, 6 bases at V and 1 base at J, with 13 bases in the middle. Per the germline V gene, CDR1 is MDHEN and CDR2 is SYDVKM.

J is TRBJ1-5 and V is TRBV9; 7 bases map to TRBD1. This CDR3 is 17 amino acids long. V shed 4 bases and J 0 bases; nucleotides not matched to a gene: 10. Germline CDR1 is SGDLS and CDR2 is YYNGEE. The CDR3 loop reads CASSPRDRFYSNQPQHF. In nucleotides, the CDR3 is TGTGCCAGCAGCCCTCGGGACAGATTTTATAGCAATCAGCCCCAGCATTTT.

This clone appeared a few times. The J gene is TRBJ2-7, the V gene TRBV18; no clear D gene. Trimming pared 5 bases from V and 0 bases from J, leaving 8 bases between. The CDR3 has 13 amino acids. Looked up from germline, CDR1 is KGHSH and CDR2 is LQKENI. Here the CDR3 reads CASSAQDSYEQYV. CDR3 DNA sequence: TGTGCCAGCTCAGCCCAGGACTCCTACGAGCAGTACGTC.

This clone was observed a single time. CDR3 DNA: TGCGCCAGCAGCTTGGAAGGGACAGGGCTTGGAAACACCATATATTTT. It specifies CASSLEGTGLGNTIYF. The rearrangement uses TRBV5-1 and TRBJ1-3; the match to TRBD1 covers 9 bases. The CDR3 has 16 residues. The germline CDR1 and CDR2 sequences are SGHRS and YFSETQ. The ends lost 0 bases at V and 3 bases at J; junction bases unmatched: 4.

The V gene is TRBV5-1, the J gene TRBJ2-1; 7 bases map to TRBD2. The CDR3 runs to 16 residues. The germline CDR1 and CDR2 sequences are SGHRS and YFSETQ. Trimming cost V 4 bases and J 8 bases; bases outside gene matches: 15. The CDR3 region has the DNA TGCGCCAGCAGCCGTACCCTAGCGGACCTCTCGGATGAGCAGTTCTTC. This encodes CASSRTLADLSDEQFF.

The chain is built from TRBV6-1 and TRBJ1-1; TRBD1 matches at 8 bases. Germline assignment: CDR1 MNHNS and CDR2 SASEGT. With 2 bases clipped from V and 0 bases from J, the junction kept 2 bases outside the gene matches. There are 15 residues in the CDR3. In DNA, the CDR3 is TGTGCCAGCAGTGAAAGACAGGGGTTGAACACTGAAGCTTTCTTT. It specifies CASSERQGLNTEAFF.

In this sample, this clone turned up once. The chain uses TRBV5-1 and TRBJ2-7, with 8 bases lining up with TRBD1. Unmatched junction bases numbered 5, after V lost 5 bases and J lost 4 bases. CDR3 length equals 13 residues. Germline values: CDR1 SGHRS, CDR2 YFSETQ. The CDR3 sequence is CASSYGQGYEQYV. For the CDR3, the DNA is TGCGCCAGCAGTTACGGACAGGGATACGAGCAGTACGTC.

The rearrangement joins TRBV11-3 to TRBJ2-1, with TRBD1 matching 10 bases. This CDR3 spans 13 amino acids. CDR1 and CDR2 (germline): SGHNT, YENEEA. The J segment lost 4 bases and the V segment lost 8 bases, leaving 2 bases of the junction unmatched. CDR3 nucleotides: TGTGCCAGCCAGGGACAGGGGTACAATGAGCAGTTCTTC. As protein: CASQGQGYNEQFF. Complete variable domain (other parts from reference TRBV11-3 and TRBJ2-1): EAGVVQSPRYKIIEKKQPVAFWCNPISGHNTLYWYLQNLGQGPELLIRYENEEAVDDSQLPKDRFSAERLKGVDSTLKIQPAELGDSAVYLCASQGQGYNEQFFGPGTRLTVL.

This clone was seen once. This sequence joins TRBV28 and TRBJ2-7; D uncertain. The germline V gene has CDR1 MDHEN and CDR2 SYDVKM. Trimming shortened V by 2 bases and J by 1 base, and 6 bases separated the two germline ends. The CDR3 extends over 13 amino acids. The CDR3 DNA follows: TGTGCCAGCAGTTTAGGCTTATCCTACGAGCAGTACTTC. Protein: CASSLGLSYEQYF.

The chain has TRBV7-2 and TRBJ2-3; 12 bases agree with TRBD2. The CDR3 covers 16 residues. J gave up 3 bases and V 2 bases, and 3 bases lay outside the gene matches. CDR1 is SGHTA and CDR2 is FQGNSA in the germline V gene. The CDR3 region is CASSLWTSGKTDTQYF. Here the CDR3 DNA reads TGTGCCAGCAGCTTATGGACTAGCGGGAAAACAGATACGCAGTATTTT.

CDR3 protein: CASSPGTGPMNTEAFF. CDR3 nucleotide sequence: TGTGCCAGCTCACCAGGGACAGGTCCTATGAACACTGAAGCTTTCTTT. This chain links TRBV18 with TRBJ1-1; 8 bases fit TRBD1. Germline loops: CDR1 KGHSH, CDR2 LQKENI. The CDR3 contains 16 residues. With 2 bases clipped from V and 0 bases from J, the junction kept 5 bases outside the gene matches.

The chain links TRBV7-2 to TRBJ2-1; 10 nucleotides agree with TRBD2. V gave up 5 bases and J gave up 4 bases; unmatched junction bases: 2. The CDR3 is made up of 14 amino acids. The germline V gene has CDR1 SGHTA and CDR2 FQGNSA. The CDR3 loop is CASSQGLAYNEQFF. The CDR3 bases are TGTGCCAGCAGCCAGGGACTAGCGTACAATGAGCAGTTCTTC.

About this clone: The same CDR3 can be traced to other DNA sequences in this sample. This rearrangement joins TRBV27 to TRBJ2-1, with 8 positions matching TRBD2. CDR3 length: 14 residues. V shed 5 bases, J shed 4 bases, and the junction held 4 bases outside the gene matches. Germline V lookup: CDR1 MNHEY, CDR2 SMNVEV (reference sequence). The CDR3 sequence is CASSREGLYNEQFF. The CDR3 coding sequence is TGTGCCAGCAGTCGGGAGGGTTTGTACAATGAGCAGTTCTTC.

This chain links TRBV6-1 with TRBJ2-7; D possibly corresponds to TRBD1 (5 bases). V lost 8 bases, J lost 0 bases, and 17 bases lay in between. Germline V CDR1 and CDR2: MNHNS, SASEGT. The CDR3 is 15 residues long. In DNA form, the CDR3 reads TGTGCCAGCGCCAAGGGGCCCCAGGGCTCCTACGAGCAGTACTTC. Translation: CASAKGPQGSYEQYF.

The genes are TRBV5-4 and TRBJ1-1, with a tentative D call TRBD1 (6 bases). Germline CDR1 SGHNT, CDR2 YYREEE (reference sequence). The CDR3 totals 14 residues. V lost 0 bases and J lost 0, with 6 bases in between. The CDR3 DNA follows: TGTGCCAGCAGCTTGGACAGGGTGAACACTGAAGCTTTCTTT. Encoded protein: CASSLDRVNTEAFF.

V is TRBV2 and J is TRBJ1-4, with D possibly being TRBD1 (6 bases). The CDR3 totals 15 residues. Germline V gene data show CDR1 as SNHLY and CDR2 as FYNNEI. The germline V and J ends were trimmed by 7 bases and 8 bases, with 20 bases remaining between them. This CDR3 is CASTRRGGQGEKLFF. The CDR3, as DNA: TGTGCCAGCACCCGACGCGGGGGGCAGGGGGAAAAACTGTTTTTT.

The rearrangement links TRBV6-5 to TRBJ2-3; TRBD2 agrees at 9 bases. V trimming: 2 bases; J trimming: 0 bases; junction bases outside the gene matches: 3. Per germline, CDR1 MNHEY and CDR2 SVGAGI. This CDR3 has 16 amino acids. This CDR3 is CASSYTGLASTDTQYF. CDR3 nucleotide sequence: TGTGCCAGCAGTTACACTGGACTAGCGAGCACAGATACGCAGTATTTT.

This clone was observed a few times. In DNA, the CDR3 is TGTGCCAGCAGAAACCCAAAGGAGCGGAGCTCCTACAATGAGCAGTTCTTC. Translation gives CASRNPKERSSYNEQFF. V gene TRBV27 combines with J gene TRBJ2-1; D might be TRBD2 (5 bases). This CDR3 is built from 17 residues. Germline values: CDR1 MNHEY, CDR2 SMNVEV (reference sequence). V was trimmed by 6 bases and J by 0 bases, leaving 18 bases between them.

The chain recombines TRBV4-1 with TRBJ2-2; a weak D match, TRBD1 (5 bases). V was trimmed by 4 bases and J by 4 bases, leaving 19 bases between them. From germline, CDR1 is MGHRA and CDR2 YSYEKL. This CDR3 spans 17 amino acids. CDR3 amino acids: CASSREGVGSGTGELFF. CDR3 coding DNA: TGCGCCAGCAGCCGAGAAGGGGTCGGTAGTGGCACCGGGGAGCTGTTTTTT.

The V and J genes are TRBV5-5 and TRBJ1-1, with a weak D call TRBD1 (5 bases). Germline CDR1 SGHKS, CDR2 YYEKEE (reference sequence). The CDR3 runs to 11 residues. V lost 3 bases and J lost 10, with 10 bases in between. CDR3 protein: CASSSGARAFF. CDR3 nucleotide sequence: TGTGCCAGCAGCTCTGGGGCCAGAGCTTTCTTT.

This clone was recorded only once. This CDR3 is CASSLVAGASTDTQYF. CDR3 bases: TGTGCCAGCAGCTTAGTAGCGGGGGCTAGCACAGATACGCAGTATTTT. The chain has TRBV11-2 and TRBJ2-3; 9 positions match TRBD2. V dropped 1 base and J dropped 0; count of bases not matched to a gene: 2. CDR1 and CDR2 from the germline V gene are SGHAT and FQNNGV. This CDR3 contains 16 residues.

The chain combines TRBV7-6 with TRBJ2-2; tentative D call: TRBD2 (5 bases). Trimming left V 6 bases short and J 4 bases short, with 6 bases between. Looked up from germline, CDR1 is SGHVS and CDR2 is FNYEAQ. The CDR3 has 12 residues. The CDR3 here is CASREVTGELFF. The CDR3 DNA is TGTGCCAGCAGGGAGGTCACCGGGGAGCTGTTTTTT.

The chain is built from TRBV28 and TRBJ1-1; possibly TRBD1 for D (6 bases). V lost 1 base to trimming and J lost 4 bases, with 10 bases between them. CDR1 and CDR2 from the germline V gene are MDHEN and SYDVKM. This CDR3 contains 14 residues. This CDR3 is CASSLSPRGTEAFF. CDR3 in DNA: TGTGCCAGCAGTTTATCTCCCAGGGGCACTGAAGCTTTCTTT.

This clone was seen more than once but under ten times. The J gene is TRBJ2-2, the V gene TRBV5-1; 12 positions agree with TRBD2. The CDR3 is made up of 16 amino acids. Germline-derived CDR1 and CDR2 are SGHRS and YFSETQ. V lost 9 bases, J lost 3 bases, and 9 bases stayed unmatched. In DNA form, the CDR3 reads TGCGCCACCATGGCTAGCGGGAGGGAGGACACCGGGGAGCTGTTTTTT. Its translation is CATMASGREDTGELFF.